Each of the 8 T cell receptor beta chains below was sequenced from the same sample in a study of T cell clonality in common variable immunodeficiency. The data were produced by immunoSEQ multiplex PCR, yet TCRdb's version contains in-frame clones alone and is incomplete. The sample yields approximately 40,000 clones, without any singletons. The sequencing input was peripheral blood mononuclear cells. The receptors here all came from a person aged 18 to 70 in good health.

The sample holds many counts of this clone. The CDR3 goes on 3 residues after the read ends, and that part is filled in from the germline J gene. The chain links TRBV7-8 to TRBJ2-7, with D perhaps TRBD2 (6 bases). The CDR3 has 16 amino acids. V was pared by 4 bases and J by 0 bases, with 16 bases between. Germline loops: CDR1 SGHVS, CDR2 FQNEAQ. The CDR3 reads CASSSRAGSSSYEQYF. The CDR3 bases that were read are TGTGCCAGCAGCTCCCGTGCGGGGTCCAGCTCCTACGAG.

This clone was counted ten times or more. The read halts 3 residues ahead of the CDR3 end, with the missing end drawn from the germline J gene. The chain recombines TRBV11-1 with TRBJ1-2, with 8 bases aligning to TRBD1. The ends lost 5 bases at V and 4 bases at J; junction bases unmatched: 6. The length of the CDR3 is 14 residues. CDR1 is SGHAT, CDR2 FQDESV, per germline (reference sequence). Partial CDR3 DNA: TGTGCCAGCAGCGCGGACAGGGCGCTCTATGGC. This gives the protein CASSADRALYG. The whole CDR3 region reads CASSADRALYGYTF.

This clone was detected many times. Read sequence stops 3 residues before the CDR3 end, and the germline J gene provides the missing end. The rearrangement links TRBV29-1 to TRBJ1-1; D might be TRBD1 (6 bases). Germline V gene data show CDR1 as SQVTM and CDR2 as ANQGSEA. The V end lost 7 bases, the J end lost 0 bases, and 12 bases lay between the germline ends. The CDR3 sequence is 13 residues long. This chain's CDR3 is CSARGGLNTEAFF. The DNA read from the CDR3 is TGCAGCGCGAGGGGGGGGTTGAACACTGAA.

This clone has at least ten counts. The sequenced fragment ends 3 residues before the CDR3 boundary, so the rest is inferred from the germline J gene. The chain combines TRBV7-3 with TRBJ1-2; 10 nucleotides match TRBD1. In germline, CDR1 is SGHTA, CDR2 FQGTGA. This CDR3 has 13 residues. This CDR3 is CASRPGQGGAYTF. The CDR3 DNA, read in part, is TGTGCCAGCAGGCCAGGACAGGGGGGGGCT.

This clone was seen at least ten times. Read data end 3 residues before the CDR3 end; the end is taken from the germline J gene. V is TRBV5-5 and J is TRBJ1-4; D is ambiguous. The V end was cut by 5 bases, the J end by 0 bases, with 8 bases between. Per the germline V gene, CDR1 is SGHKS and CDR2 is YYEKEE (reference sequence). The CDR3 has 14 residues. The CDR3 loop reads CASSSFATNEKLFF. Incomplete CDR3 DNA: TGTGCCAGCAGTTCTTTTGCAACTAATGAAAAA.

Many counts were recorded for this clone. Read coverage stops 3 residues before the CDR3 terminus; the germline J gene supplies the remainder. The chain employs TRBV6-1 and TRBJ1-5; 10 nucleotides line up with TRBD1. The germline V gene has CDR1 MNHNS and CDR2 SASEGT. CDR3 size: 15 residues. With V trimmed by 2 bases and J by 6 bases, 4 bases remained unmatched. CDR3 loop: CASSEWGQGSQPQHF. CDR3 DNA (partial): TGTGCCAGCAGTGAATGGGGACAGGGGAGTCAGCCC.

This clone has ten or more counts. The DNA ends 3 residues before the CDR3 does, and the rest of the CDR3 is filled in from the germline J gene. V is TRBV5-1 and J is TRBJ1-1; D not resolved. This CDR3 contains 13 residues. The V end lost 0 bases, the J end lost 7 bases, and 10 bases lay between the germline ends. Germline V gives CDR1 SGHRS, CDR2 YFSETQ. CDR3 region: CASSLVRAGEAFF. The CDR3 bases that were read are TGCGCCAGCAGCTTGGTGAGGGCGGGTGAA.

The table lists this clone with many counts. The sequenced CDR3 bases are TGTGCCAGCAGCGAAAACAGGGTTTCACCC. Its translation is CASSENRVSP. The entire CDR3 sequence reads CASSENRVSPLHF. J is TRBJ1-6 and V is TRBV5-6; perhaps TRBD1 as D (6 bases). The CDR3 end falls 3 residues outside the read, so it is completed with the germline J gene. Germline assignment: CDR1 SGHDT and CDR2 YYEEEE. V was trimmed by 4 bases and J by 9 bases, leaving 11 bases between them. The CDR3 totals 13 residues. The entire variable domain, with the rest obtained from reference TRBV5-6 and TRBJ1-6, is as follows: DAGVTQSPTHLIKTRGQQVTLRCSPKSGHDTVSWYQQALGQGPQFIFQYYEEEERQRGNFPDRFSGHQFPNYSSELNVNALLLGDSALYLCASSENRVSPLHFGNGTRLTVT.